This T cell receptor beta chain was sequenced during a study of blood T cell repertoires in COVID-19. Original handling: Estimates of nucleated cell counts were drawn from the amplification of reference gene primers. TCRdb's table, derived via immunoSEQ multiplex PCR, lists solely in-frame clones and lacks some. Clonal size and the V and J genes are those of that table, whereas D and trimming came from the DNA. This table holds 95,000 to 110,000 clones, 60% to 85% found once. The CDR3 totals 16 residues. Trimming cost V 4 bases and J 5 bases; bases outside gene matches: 10. Germline assignment: CDR1 SGHTA and CDR2 FQGNSA. This clone came up once.

This rearrangement joins TRBV7-2 to TRBJ1-4, with 7 bases matching TRBD1. Sequenced material: peripheral blood. This TCR derives from an older man with acute or convalescent COVID-19. Here the CDR3 DNA reads TGTGCCAGCAGCTCTCCAGGGGGGCCGGAGAATGAAAAACTGTTTTTT. This gives the protein CASSSPGGPENEKLFF. The complete variable domain, with remaining parts taken from reference TRBV7-2 and TRBJ1-4, reads GAGVSQSPSNKVTEKGKDVELRCDPISGHTALYWYRQSLGQGLEFLIYFQGNSAPDKSGLPSDRFSAERTGGSVSTLTIQRTQQEDSAVYLCASSSPGGPENEKLFFGSGTQLSVL.